Listed below are T cell receptor beta chains from one sample, sequenced in a study of regulatory T cells in long-lasting Graves disease. Each CDR3 protein is one row after TCRdb ran MiXCR on the multiplex PCR reads. The sample carries about 460,000 distinct CDR3 sequences, around a fifth recorded once. Sequenced material: peripheral blood mononuclear cells (PBMCs), taken when the disease was refractory, from a patient treated with antithyroid drugs. The receptor set was obtained from a female donor with Graves disease. Each CDR3 is given with its conserved first and last residue. A D gene is named only where the DNA matches it firmly. The listing skips clone size in some rows; elsewhere it reads once, few, many or a size class.

clone size: NA; J gene: TRBJ1-3; V gene: TRBV6-9; D gene: NA; CDR3 DNA: TGTGCCAGCAGTTACTCAGCTGGAAACGCCATATATTTT; CDR3 protein: CASSYSAGNAIYF
clone size: NA; J gene: TRBJ2-3; V gene: TRBV24-1; D gene: NA; CDR3 DNA: TGTGCCACCAGTGATTTTCCCACAGATACGCAGTATTTT; CDR3 protein: CATSDFPTDTQYF
clone size: NA; J gene: TRBJ2-1; V gene: TRBV6-1; D gene: TRBD2; CDR3 DNA: TGTGCCAGCTTCCCTAGCGGGGGGGTCAATGAGCAGTTCTTC; CDR3 protein: CASFPSGGVNEQFF
clone size: NA; J gene: TRBJ2-2; V gene: TRBV19; D gene: TRBD1; CDR3 DNA: TGTGCCATTGGGGGGGGACAGGGGAACACCGGGGAGCTGTTTTTT; CDR3 protein: CAIGGGQGNTGELFF
clone size: NA; J gene: TRBJ1-1; V gene: TRBV9; D gene: NA; CDR3 DNA: TGTGCCAGCAGCGTAGACGCACAGGGAGTCATGAACACTGAAGCTTTCTTT; CDR3 protein: CASSVDAQGVMNTEAFF
clone size: many; J gene: TRBJ1-1; V gene: TRBV30; D gene: NA; CDR3 DNA: TGTGCCTGGGGTAGCACTGAAGCTTTCTTT; CDR3 protein: CAWGSTEAFF
clone size: NA; J gene: TRBJ2-7; V gene: TRBV5-5; D gene: NA; CDR3 DNA: TGTGCCAGCAGCTTAAAGGGGGGAATTTCCTACGAGCAGTACTTC; CDR3 protein: CASSLKGGISYEQYF
clone size: many; J gene: TRBJ1-2; V gene: TRBV3-1; D gene: NA; CDR3 DNA: TGTGCCAGCAGCCAAGCCACCTCCGGTGGCTACACCTTC; CDR3 protein: CASSQATSGGYTF
clone size: few; J gene: TRBJ2-3; V gene: TRBV2; D gene: TRBD2; CDR3 DNA: TGTGCCAGCAGTGAAGCGCCGGGACTAGCGGGAGCGGGCGGCACAGATACGCAGTATTTT; CDR3 protein: CASSEAPGLAGAGGTDTQYF
clone size: many; J gene: TRBJ2-7; V gene: TRBV7-2; D gene: TRBD1; CDR3 DNA: TGTGCCAGCAGCCCCTTAGGGCGAGGACAGGGACACGAGCAGTACTTC; CDR3 protein: CASSPLGRGQGHEQYF
clone size: NA; J gene: TRBJ2-1; V gene: TRBV11-1; D gene: NA; CDR3 DNA: TGTGCCAGCAGCTTAGTAGGGGGTTACAATGAGCAGTTCTTC; CDR3 protein: CASSLVGGYNEQFF
clone size: NA; J gene: TRBJ1-1; V gene: TRBV7-3; D gene: NA; CDR3 DNA: TGTGCCAGCAGCTTAAACGCAGGGTTGGGCACTGAAGCTTTCTTT; CDR3 protein: CASSLNAGLGTEAFF
clone size: many; J gene: TRBJ1-1; V gene: TRBV3-1; D gene: NA; CDR3 DNA: TGTGCCAGCAGCCAGGGACTGAACACTGAAGCTTTCTTT; CDR3 protein: CASSQGLNTEAFF
clone size: once; J gene: TRBJ2-4; V gene: TRBV28; D gene: NA; CDR3 DNA: TGTGCCAGCAGTTTATTTCATCAGGGGGACTCAAAGTTCTTC; CDR3 protein: CASSLFHQGDSKFF
clone size: few; J gene: TRBJ1-1; V gene: TRBV7-2; D gene: TRBD1; CDR3 DNA: TGTGCCAGCAGCTTGACAGGGAAAGGGGACACTGAAGCTTTCTTT; CDR3 protein: CASSLTGKGDTEAFF
clone size: many; J gene: TRBJ1-5; V gene: TRBV24-1; D gene: NA; CDR3 DNA: TGTGCCACCAGTGACCCGAAGGAGGGGCGGGATCAGCCCCAGCATTTT; CDR3 protein: CATSDPKEGRDQPQHF
clone size: many; J gene: TRBJ2-7; V gene: TRBV11-2; D gene: NA; CDR3 DNA: TGTGCCAGCAGTTGGGTAGCTGGCTACGAGCAGTACTTC; CDR3 protein: CASSWVAGYEQYF
clone size: few; J gene: TRBJ2-2; V gene: TRBV10-3; D gene: NA; CDR3 DNA: TGTGCCATCAGTGAGGACAGAAAAACCGGGGAGCTGTTTTTT; CDR3 protein: CAISEDRKTGELFF
clone size: many; J gene: TRBJ2-5; V gene: TRBV6-5; D gene: TRBD2; CDR3 DNA: TGTGCCAGCAGTTACGTCGGCGGGGGGGCTAAAGAGACCCAGTACTTC; CDR3 protein: CASSYVGGGAKETQYF
clone size: NA; J gene: TRBJ1-1; V gene: TRBV7-9; D gene: NA; CDR3 DNA: TGTGCCAGCAGCTTAGAGACACTCCAGGCTTTCTTT; CDR3 protein: CASSLETLQAFF
clone size: NA; J gene: TRBJ2-2; V gene: TRBV27; D gene: TRBD1; CDR3 DNA: TGTGCCAGCAGCTCCCCCCGACAGGGGAAGGACGGGGAGCTGTTTTTT; CDR3 protein: CASSSPRQGKDGELFF
clone size: NA; J gene: TRBJ1-2; V gene: TRBV14; D gene: NA; CDR3 DNA: TGTGCCAGCAGCCAAGCGATAGACGGCCTCTTCGGCTACACCTTC; CDR3 protein: CASSQAIDGLFGYTF
clone size: many; J gene: TRBJ2-7; V gene: TRBV28; D gene: NA; CDR3 DNA: TGTGCCAGCAGTCCATATACCGGGACACTCTACGAGCAGTACTTC; CDR3 protein: CASSPYTGTLYEQYF
clone size: NA; J gene: TRBJ2-2; V gene: TRBV7-9; D gene: NA; CDR3 DNA: TGTGCCAGCAGCTCGGGACAAGGTGACACCGGGGAGCTGTTTTTT; CDR3 protein: CASSSGQGDTGELFF
clone size: many; J gene: TRBJ1-2; V gene: TRBV29-1; D gene: TRBD1; CDR3 DNA: TGCAGCGTTGAAGGAGGGCCGACAGGGGGTAAGGATGGCTACACCTTC; CDR3 protein: CSVEGGPTGGKDGYTF
clone size: many; J gene: TRBJ2-5; V gene: TRBV27; D gene: TRBD1; CDR3 DNA: TGTGCCAGCAGCAGGCAGGGGGAAGAGACCCAGTACTTC; CDR3 protein: CASSRQGEETQYF
clone size: few; J gene: TRBJ1-2; V gene: TRBV29-1; D gene: NA; CDR3 DNA: TGCAGCGTTGAAGACCTCGGGCCCCTCGCCCCCGGCTACACCTTC; CDR3 protein: CSVEDLGPLAPGYTF
clone size: many; J gene: TRBJ1-4; V gene: TRBV25-1; D gene: NA; CDR3 DNA: TGTGCCAGCAGTGAATATGGTGCAACTAATGAAAAACTGTTTTTT; CDR3 protein: CASSEYGATNEKLFF
clone size: NA; J gene: TRBJ2-4; V gene: TRBV6-1; D gene: TRBD2; CDR3 DNA: TGTGCCAGCGGCCAGGGTAGCGGGGTGGAAAACATTCAGTACTTC; CDR3 protein: CASGQGSGVENIQYF
clone size: NA; J gene: TRBJ2-7; V gene: TRBV11-2; D gene: NA; CDR3 DNA: TGTGCCAGCAGCTTAGACAGGGCACGCGAGCAGTACTTC; CDR3 protein: CASSLDRAREQYF
clone size: many; J gene: TRBJ2-7; V gene: TRBV20-1; D gene: NA; CDR3 DNA: TGCAGTGCTCGGGTTGGCTACGAGCAGTACTTC; CDR3 protein: CSARVGYEQYF
clone size: many; J gene: TRBJ1-5; V gene: TRBV2; D gene: NA; CDR3 DNA: TGTGCCAGCAGTGATCGGAGTCTCAATCAGCCCCAGCATTTT; CDR3 protein: CASSDRSLNQPQHF
clone size: NA; J gene: TRBJ1-1; V gene: TRBV14; D gene: NA; CDR3 DNA: TGTGCCAGCAGCCAACTATCAGGGGCCGGTAGTAGGACTGAGGCTTTCTTT; CDR3 protein: CASSQLSGAGSRTEAFF
clone size: NA; J gene: TRBJ1-1; V gene: TRBV27; D gene: NA; CDR3 DNA: TGTGCCAGCACTCCGACGGGACACCGGAAGGGTAATGAAGCTTTCTTT; CDR3 protein: CASTPTGHRKGNEAFF
clone size: many; J gene: TRBJ2-7; V gene: TRBV6-1; D gene: NA; CDR3 DNA: TGTGCCAGCAGTGAGAGGGACCCAACCTACGAGCAGTACTTC; CDR3 protein: CASSERDPTYEQYF
clone size: few; J gene: TRBJ1-1; V gene: TRBV5-1; D gene: NA; CDR3 DNA: TGCGCCAGCGGGCCCGGGCCCCCTGAGGGCACTGAAGCTTTCTTT; CDR3 protein: CASGPGPPEGTEAFF
clone size: NA; J gene: TRBJ2-1; V gene: TRBV28; D gene: NA; CDR3 DNA: TGTGCCAGCAGTTTCCCTTCCTGGGACAACAAGTTCTTC; CDR3 protein: CASSFPSWDNKFF
clone size: once; J gene: TRBJ1-2; V gene: TRBV20-1; D gene: TRBD1; CDR3 DNA: TGCAGTCAAACAGGGGAGGCCTCCTGGGGGGGCTACACCTTC; CDR3 protein: CSQTGEASWGGYTF
clone size: NA; J gene: TRBJ2-3; V gene: TRBV28; D gene: TRBD2; CDR3 DNA: TGTGCCAGCAGTCCGTCGACTAGCGGGGGCACAGATACGCAGTATTTT; CDR3 protein: CASSPSTSGGTDTQYF
clone size: many; J gene: TRBJ2-5; V gene: TRBV7-2; D gene: NA; CDR3 DNA: TGTGCCAGCAGCTTATTAAGGGGTCGAGAGACCCAGTACTTC; CDR3 protein: CASSLLRGRETQYF
clone size: few; J gene: TRBJ2-5; V gene: TRBV18; D gene: TRBD2; CDR3 DNA: TGTGCCAGCTCACCGGCGGGGGAGGAGACCCAGTACTTC; CDR3 protein: CASSPAGEETQYF
clone size: many; J gene: TRBJ2-5; V gene: TRBV20-1; D gene: TRBD1; CDR3 DNA: TGCAGTGCTTCCGACAGGGAAACCCAGTACTTC; CDR3 protein: CSASDRETQYF
clone size: many; J gene: TRBJ1-4; V gene: TRBV28; D gene: NA; CDR3 DNA: TGTGCCAGCAGTCCTTTGGGGGAAGAAAAACTGTTTTTT; CDR3 protein: CASSPLGEEKLFF
clone size: few; J gene: TRBJ1-1; V gene: TRBV10-3; D gene: NA; CDR3 DNA: TGTGCCATCAGTCGAGTCATGAACACTGAAGCTTTCTTT; CDR3 protein: CAISRVMNTEAFF
clone size: NA; J gene: TRBJ2-7; V gene: TRBV20-1; D gene: NA; CDR3 DNA: TGCAAGACTCAGGGAGGATGGTACGAGCAGTACTTC; CDR3 protein: CKTQGGWYEQYF
clone size: few; J gene: TRBJ1-1; V gene: TRBV19; D gene: TRBD1; CDR3 DNA: TGTGCCAGTAGTATGGGACAGGGAGCTTTCTTT; CDR3 protein: CASSMGQGAFF
clone size: many; J gene: TRBJ2-5; V gene: TRBV20-1; D gene: TRBD2; CDR3 DNA: TGCAGTGCTAGAGATCGTCTAGCGGCCCTATTCCAAGAGACCCAGTACTTC; CDR3 protein: CSARDRLAALFQETQYF
clone size: NA; J gene: TRBJ1-5; V gene: TRBV29-1; D gene: TRBD1; CDR3 DNA: TGCAGCGTTGCGACAGGGGATCAGCCCCGGCATTTT; CDR3 protein: CSVATGDQPRHF
clone size: NA; J gene: TRBJ2-7; V gene: TRBV20-1; D gene: TRBD1; CDR3 DNA: TGCAGTGCTGCCCCGGGACAGGAGGCGGCCTACGAGCAGTACTTC; CDR3 protein: CSAAPGQEAAYEQYF
clone size: NA; J gene: TRBJ1-2; V gene: TRBV20-1; D gene: TRBD1; CDR3 DNA: TGCAGTGCCCCCGGGACAGGCTGGGGTGGCTACACCTTC; CDR3 protein: CSAPGTGWGGYTF
clone size: NA; J gene: TRBJ2-3; V gene: TRBV7-2; D gene: TRBD2; CDR3 DNA: TGTGCCAGCAGCTTATTTCGGGGGGGCACAGATACGCAGTATTTT; CDR3 protein: CASSLFRGGTDTQYF
clone size: once; J gene: TRBJ2-1; V gene: TRBV3-1; D gene: TRBD2; CDR3 DNA: TGTGCCAGCAGCCTCCGGGGGGAGCTAGTGGATGAGCAGTTCTTC; CDR3 protein: CASSLRGELVDEQFF